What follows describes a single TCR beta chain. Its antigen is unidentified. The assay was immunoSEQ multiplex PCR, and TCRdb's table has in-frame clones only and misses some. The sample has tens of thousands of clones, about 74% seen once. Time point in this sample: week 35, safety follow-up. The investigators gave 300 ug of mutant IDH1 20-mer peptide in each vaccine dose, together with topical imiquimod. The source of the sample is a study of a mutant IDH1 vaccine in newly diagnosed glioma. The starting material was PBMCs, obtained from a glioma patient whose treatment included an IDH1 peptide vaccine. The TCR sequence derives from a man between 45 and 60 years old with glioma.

As DNA, the CDR3 is TGTGCCAGCAGGAGGAACAGGGAGCAGTACTTC. Its translation: CASRRNREQYF. The chain couples TRBV25-1 to TRBJ2-7; a possible D gene is TRBD1 (5 bases). Germline loops: CDR1 MGHDK, CDR2 SYGVNS. The CDR3 is made up of 11 amino acids. V dropped 6 bases and J dropped 7 bases, with 10 bases sitting between them.